The sequence of this TCR beta chain was determined in a study of regulatory T cells in long-lasting Graves disease. Both iRepertoire HTBI primers and Arm-PCR of CDR3 regions were used to build the TCR beta libraries. In TCRdb, the multiplex PCR reads were re-called with MiXCR into one record per CDR3 protein. The sample includes about 440,000 distinct CDR3 sequences, 15% of them seen just once. Specified time point: newly diagnosed GD, antithyroid drugs for less than 3 months. There was RNA extracted from PBMCs, and the TCR library was made from it. This clonotype has ten or more counts. The antigen is unknown. This CDR3 has 16 amino acids. Germline V gives CDR1 SGHAT, CDR2 FQNNGV. Trimming took 1 base from V and 8 from J; bases not matched to a gene: 10. The study, taken as a whole, reports: Persistent cases favored TRBV28, TRBJ1-2 and TRBJ2-5. The TCR repertoire of persistent Graves' patients was less diverse than that of newly diagnosed ones.

These sequences were also reported in another study, on T cells in Graves' hyperthyroidism and ophthalmopathy. As that study records: Expanded thyroid clonotypes (above 0.001) were mostly also found in blood.

This TCR was recovered from a woman in her thirties with Graves disease. Sequences were derived from peripheral blood mononuclear cells (PBMCs), sampled at new diagnosis, from a patient treated with antithyroid drugs. The chain uses TRBV11-2 and TRBJ2-1; 8 bases are shared with TRBD2. The CDR3 loop is CASSLGTGGREHEQFF. DNA of the CDR3: TGTGCCAGCAGCTTAGGGACGGGAGGGAGGGAGCATGAGCAGTTCTTC. Filled out from reference TRBV11-2 and TRBJ2-1, the complete variable domain reads EAGVAQSPRYKIIEKRQSVAFWCNPISGHATLYWYQQILGQGPKLLIQFQNNGVVDDSQLPKDRFSAERLKGVDSTLKIQPAKLEDSAVYLCASSLGTGGREHEQFFGPGTRLTVL.